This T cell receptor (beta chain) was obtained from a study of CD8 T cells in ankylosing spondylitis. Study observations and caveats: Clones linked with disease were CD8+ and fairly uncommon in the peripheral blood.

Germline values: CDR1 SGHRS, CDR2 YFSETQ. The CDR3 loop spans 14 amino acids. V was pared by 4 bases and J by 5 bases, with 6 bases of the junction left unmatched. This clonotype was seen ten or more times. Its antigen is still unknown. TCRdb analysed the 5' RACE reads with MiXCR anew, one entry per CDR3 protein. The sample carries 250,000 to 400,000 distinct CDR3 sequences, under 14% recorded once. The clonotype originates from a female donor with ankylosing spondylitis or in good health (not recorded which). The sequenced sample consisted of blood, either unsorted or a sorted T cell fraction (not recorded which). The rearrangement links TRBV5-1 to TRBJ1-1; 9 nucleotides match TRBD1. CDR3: CASSTPTGGTEAFF. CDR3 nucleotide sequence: TGCGCCAGCAGCACTCCGACAGGGGGAACTGAAGCTTTCTTT.